These 15 T cell receptor beta chains came from one sample sequenced in a study of shared clonotypes between healthy human individuals. In the naive CD8 group, cells lacked CD45RO and were positively selected for CCR7, so terminally differentiated effector memory CD45RA+ cells were left out. Generated by immunoSEQ multiplex PCR, the TCRdb table keeps only in-frame clones and is missing some. The data show hundreds of thousands of clones, 85% to 95% seen once. The sequenced material came from naive CD8+ T cells sorted from blood. Receptors originate from a woman in her twenties or thirties in good health.

This rearrangement joins TRBV11-2 to TRBJ2-7; 7 bases line up with TRBD1. The CDR3 runs 14 residues. Germline V CDR1 and CDR2: SGHAT, FQNNGV. V lost 4 bases to trimming and J lost 3 bases; unmatched junction nucleotides: 6. CDR3 loop: CASSSRDRYYEQYF. In nucleotides, the CDR3 is TGTGCCAGCAGCTCCCGGGACAGATACTACGAGCAGTACTTC. Variable domain in full (rest from reference TRBV11-2 and TRBJ2-7): EAGVAQSPRYKIIEKRQSVAFWCNPISGHATLYWYQQILGQGPKLLIQFQNNGVVDDSQLPKDRFSAERLKGVDSTLKIQPAKLEDSAVYLCASSSRDRYYEQYFGPGTRLTVT.

V usage is TRBV28 and J usage is TRBJ2-2; 15 nucleotides agree with TRBD2. Germline V CDR1 and CDR2: MDHEN, SYDVKM. CDR3 size: 17 residues. V was pared by 5 bases and J by 1 base, with 2 bases of the junction left unmatched. CDR3 sequence: CASSTGLAGGNTGELFF. The CDR3 DNA reads as TGTGCCAGCAGTACGGGACTAGCGGGAGGGAACACCGGGGAGCTGTTTTTT.

V gene TRBV5-4 combines with J gene TRBJ1-1, with TRBD1 as a possible D gene (5 bases). V was clipped by 3 bases and J by 1 base, with 7 bases between them. This CDR3 has 13 residues. From germline, CDR1 is SGHNT and CDR2 YYREEE (reference sequence). Written as DNA, the CDR3 is TGTGCCAGCAGCTGGGGGAGGAACACTGAAGCTTTCTTT. It codes for CASSWGRNTEAFF.

The chain joins TRBV6-1 to TRBJ1-3; D is perhaps TRBD1 (6 bases). CDR1 and CDR2 from the germline V gene are MNHNS and SASEGT. The V end was cut by 3 bases, the J end by 1 base, with 16 bases between. This CDR3 has 17 residues. CDR3 in amino acids: CASSERGGARSGNTIYF. The CDR3 DNA sequence: TGTGCCAGCAGTGAGAGAGGGGGGGCGCGATCTGGAAACACCATATATTTT.

The rearrangement links TRBV5-1 to TRBJ2-3; tentative D call: TRBD2 (6 bases). Trimming took off 4 bases at V and 2 bases at J, with 20 bases between the two ends. The CDR3 consists of 17 residues. The V gene's germline CDR1 is SGHRS and CDR2 YFSETQ. The CDR3: CASSHGRGPPPTDTQYF. The CDR3 DNA is TGCGCCAGCAGCCACGGGCGGGGCCCACCCCCCACAGATACGCAGTATTTT.

This chain joins TRBV2 and TRBJ2-4; TRBD1 aligns across 9 bases. The V segment lost 7 bases and the J segment 8 bases; nucleotides outside the gene matches: 6. Germline V CDR1 and CDR2: SNHLY, FYNNEI. This CDR3 is 13 amino acids long. CDR3: CASTGTGLDIQYF. The CDR3 DNA follows: TGTGCCAGCACTGGGACAGGGTTGGACATTCAGTACTTC.

The rearrangement links TRBV7-9 to TRBJ2-1; 8 bases agree with TRBD2. V dropped 5 bases and J dropped 4; count of bases not matched to a gene: 7. Germline CDR1 SEHNR, CDR2 FQNEAQ (reference sequence). CDR3 size: 15 residues. Here the CDR3 reads CASSRLAGTYNEQFF. In nucleotides, the CDR3 is TGTGCCAGCAGCCGTCTAGCGGGCACTTACAATGAGCAGTTCTTC. Using reference TRBV7-9 and TRBJ2-1 for the parts outside the CDR3, the full variable domain is DTGVSQNPRHKITKRGQNVTFRCDPISEHNRLYWYRQTLGQGPEFLTYFQNEAQLEKSRLLSDRFSAERPKGSFSTLEIQRTEQGDSAMYLCASSRLAGTYNEQFFGPGTRLTVL.

The rearrangement links TRBV7-9 to TRBJ1-4, with D uncertain. Germline V CDR1 and CDR2: SEHNR, FQNEAQ (reference sequence). The CDR3 is 12 residues long. Deletions cut 0 bases from V and 7 bases from J, with 3 bases between. The CDR3 nucleotides read TGTGCCAGCAGCTTAGCATCTGAAAAACTGTTTTTT. This encodes CASSLASEKLFF.

Only one count was recorded for this clone. V gene TRBV28 combines with J gene TRBJ2-7, with D perhaps TRBD1 or TRBD2 (5 bases each). V dropped 6 bases and J dropped 4 bases, with 22 bases sitting between them. This CDR3 spans 16 amino acids. Looked up from germline, CDR1 is MDHEN and CDR2 is SYDVKM. CDR3 protein: CASSPAPPGSGYEQYF. The CDR3 nucleotides are TGTGCCAGCAGCCCCGCCCCTCCAGGGTCGGGATACGAGCAGTACTTC.

This clone was observed once. The rearrangement links TRBV6-6 to TRBJ2-7; D is perhaps TRBD1 or TRBD2 (6 bases each). The germline gives CDR1 MNHNY, CDR2 SVGAGI (reference sequence). V shed 6 bases and J shed 3 bases, with 9 bases lying between them. The CDR3 consists of 12 residues. CDR3 sequence: CASSGGDYEQYF. DNA of the CDR3: TGTGCCAGCAGCGGGGGCGACTACGAGCAGTACTTC.

This chain uses TRBV5-1 with TRBJ1-5; D is uncertain. V was clipped by 1 base and J by 0 bases, with 14 bases between them. The CDR3 loop spans 17 amino acids. The V gene's germline CDR1 is SGHRS and CDR2 YFSETQ. Here the CDR3 DNA reads TGCGCCAGCAGCTTGCTTCCCTCGGACGGTAGCAATCAGCCCCAGCATTTT. This translates into CASSLLPSDGSNQPQHF.

The CDR3 here is CASSLGYSSGTGLHF. As DNA, the CDR3 is TGTGCCAGCAGCTTAGGGTACTCGTCCGGGACAGGTTTACATTTT. This chain connects TRBV7-9 to TRBJ1-5, with 8 bases matching TRBD1. Germline V CDR1 and CDR2: SEHNR, FQNEAQ (reference sequence). CDR3 length: 15 amino acids. The V and J ends lost 1 base and 16 bases, in that order; junction bases with no gene match: 15.

The chain carries TRBV7-8 and TRBJ2-7, with 7 bases fitting TRBD2. The V gene's germline CDR1 is SGHVS and CDR2 FQNEAQ. This CDR3 spans 17 amino acids. Trimming cost V 2 bases and J 0 bases; bases outside gene matches: 10. The CDR3 nucleotides are TGTGCCAGCAGCTTAAGCCCTTGGAGCGGGAACTCCTACGAGCAGTACTTC. It yields the protein CASSLSPWSGNSYEQYF.

CDR3 nucleotides: TGTGCCTTTCCGGGACTGAGCCCTTACAATGAGCAGTTCTTC. Translating gives CAFPGLSPYNEQFF. V is TRBV2 and J is TRBJ2-1, with a possible D match to TRBD2 (6 bases). Germline values: CDR1 SNHLY, CDR2 FYNNEI. Trimming took off 11 bases at V and 4 bases at J, with 18 bases between the two ends. The CDR3 runs 14 residues.

This clone was observed a single time. This rearrangement joins TRBV5-6 to TRBJ2-1, with D possibly matching TRBD2 (5 bases). The CDR3 sequence is 15 residues long. Germline CDR1 reads SGHDT; CDR2 reads YYEEEE. V was cut by 4 bases and J by 0 bases, with 11 bases left in between. The CDR3 region is CASSRGWSSYNEQFF. The CDR3 region has the DNA TGTGCCAGCAGCCGCGGGTGGAGCTCCTACAATGAGCAGTTCTTC. Supplemented by reference TRBV5-6 and TRBJ2-1, the full variable domain reads DAGVTQSPTHLIKTRGQQVTLRCSPKSGHDTVSWYQQALGQGPQFIFQYYEEEERQRGNFPDRFSGHQFPNYSSELNVNALLLGDSALYLCASSRGWSSYNEQFFGPGTRLTVL.